The present entry profiles one T cell receptor (beta chain) with its context. Libraries were prepared by immunoSEQ multiplex PCR; TCRdb keeps only in-frame clonotypes and omits some of them. The table shows 650,000 to 700,000 clones, with about nine tenths occurring only once. The data derive from a study of shared clonotypes between healthy human individuals. Germline V CDR1 and CDR2: MNHEY, SMNVEV (reference sequence). Between the trimmed V and J ends, which lost 6 bases and 3 bases, there was a span of 18 bases. The length of the CDR3 is 15 residues. The source material was memory CD8+ T cells from PBMCs. The subset here: CD45RO+ cells pooled with CCR7-negative TemRA cells. V usage is TRBV27 and J usage is TRBJ2-7; the D is unclear. This receptor was taken from a man younger than 35 in good health. Some clones in this sample may be carry-over from other donors' samples. The CDR3 DNA reads as TGTGCCAGCAGCCCTCGGGTTGGGGTTGGCTACGAGCAGTACTTC. It is translated as CASSPRVGVGYEQYF.